A single sample gave rise to the 24 T cell receptor beta chains below, sequenced in a study of PD-1 blockade in classical Hodgkin lymphoma. Profiling relied on immunoSEQ multiplex PCR, and the TCRdb table lists in-frame clones only, not all of them. This repertoire shows tens of thousands of clones, over 70% found once; its top ten account for about a fifth. The sample's time point: cycle 4 day 1 (C4D1), after 5 to 7 weeks of nivolumab. Each patient relapsed following autologous stem cell transplantation, and prior brentuximab vedotin exposure differed. The source material was peripheral blood mononuclear cells (PBMCs), sampled before the fourth cycle of nivolumab. Source of these receptors: a human donor with classical Hodgkin lymphoma.

The sample holds a few counts of this clone. This chain links TRBV6-6 with TRBJ1-1; no reliable D call. There are 13 residues in the CDR3. Germline CDR1 MNHNY, CDR2 SVGAGI (reference sequence). Trimming took 10 bases from V and 6 from J, leaving 18 bases between them. The CDR3 sequence: CATSTPGKAEAFF. As DNA, the CDR3 is TGTGCCACCTCGACCCCTGGGAAGGCTGAAGCTTTCTTT.

The chain carries TRBV2 and TRBJ2-7; 10 bases agree with TRBD2. CDR1 SNHLY and CDR2 FYNNEI come from the germline V gene. J was trimmed by 5 bases and V by 5 bases; bases with no gene match: 3. The CDR3 extends over 13 amino acids. The CDR3 coding sequence is TGTGCCAGCAGTAGCGGGAGGGGGAACGAGCAGTACTTC. This translates into CASSSGRGNEQYF.

V gene TRBV6-1 combines with J gene TRBJ1-6; TRBD1 matches 10 bases. This CDR3 has 18 amino acids. The ends lost 4 bases at V and 9 bases at J; junction bases unmatched: 15. Germline CDR1 reads MNHNS; CDR2 reads SASEGT. The CDR3 sequence: CASSVRGQGSKAVSPLHF. The CDR3, as DNA: TGTGCCAGCAGTGTCCGGGGACAGGGGTCGAAGGCCGTTTCACCCCTCCACTTT.

The gene calls are TRBV18 and TRBJ2-1; TRBD1 is a possible D gene (6 bases). Trimming shortened V by 2 bases and J by 8 bases, and 13 bases separated the two germline ends. The CDR3 totals 14 residues. Germline V gives CDR1 KGHSH, CDR2 LQKENI. CDR3 loop: CASSPDTGIHEQFF. CDR3 coding DNA: TGTGCCAGCTCACCAGACACAGGGATCCATGAGCAGTTCTTC.

The genes are TRBV6-1 and TRBJ2-5; 8 bases are a match to TRBD2. This CDR3 comprises 13 residues. Germline trimming cut 7 bases from V and 4 bases from J; bases unmatched to any gene: 5. Germline CDR1 is MNHNS and CDR2 is SASEGT. CDR3 nucleotides: TGTGCCAGCAAACCCGCGGGGGGAGAGACCCAGTACTTC. It codes for CASKPAGGETQYF.

J is TRBJ2-1 and V is TRBV7-8; D remains unclear. Germline V gene sequence: CDR1 SGHVS, CDR2 FQNEAQ. The V gene lost 7 bases and the J gene lost 7 bases, with 11 bases spanning the gap. The CDR3 runs 12 residues. The CDR3 sequence is CASNNRANEQFF. The CDR3, as DNA: TGTGCCAGCAACAACCGGGCGAATGAGCAGTTCTTC.

This chain joins TRBV19 and TRBJ2-7; the match to TRBD1 covers 9 bases. CDR1 LNHDA and CDR2 SQIVND come from the germline V gene (reference sequence). The trim removed 6 bases at V and 2 bases at J, leaving 5 bases unmatched. The length of the CDR3 is 14 residues. The chain's CDR3 is CASSLDRGTYEQYF. In nucleotides, the CDR3 is TGTGCCAGTAGCCTGGACAGGGGCACCTACGAGCAGTACTTC.

The chain employs TRBV6-5 and TRBJ1-2; D is ambiguous. The CDR3 has 13 amino acids. Germline values: CDR1 MNHEY, CDR2 SVGAGI. The V end was cut by 7 bases, the J end by 8 bases, with 17 bases between. CDR3 bases: TGTGCCAGCACCCTCTTGGGTTCCAGCGGCTACACCTTC. It encodes CASTLLGSSGYTF.

The rearrangement links TRBV5-6 to TRBJ2-3; unclear D gene. This CDR3 is built from 13 residues. The germline V gene has CDR1 SGHDT and CDR2 YYEEEE. V was trimmed by 0 bases and J by 7 bases, leaving 9 bases between them. CDR3 amino acids: CASSLALSHTQYF. As DNA, the CDR3 is TGTGCCAGCAGCTTGGCTCTCAGTCATACGCAGTATTTT. The variable domain in full, with the rest retrieved from reference TRBV5-6 and TRBJ2-3, is DAGVTQSPTHLIKTRGQQVTLRCSPKSGHDTVSWYQQALGQGPQFIFQYYEEEERQRGNFPDRFSGHQFPNYSSELNVNALLLGDSALYLCASSLALSHTQYFGPGTRLTVL.

This clone was recorded only once. The chain carries TRBV4-1 and TRBJ2-1; D is possibly TRBD2 (6 bases). Germline V gene lookup returns CDR1 MGHRA and CDR2 YSYEKL. This CDR3 spans 15 amino acids. V was cut by 3 bases and J by 6 bases, with 15 bases left in between. The CDR3 here is CASSQGPLGGNEQFF. CDR3 sequence (DNA): TGCGCCAGCAGCCAGGGACCTCTGGGGGGCAATGAGCAGTTCTTC.

Written as DNA, the CDR3 is TGTGCCATCAGTGAGTCCTCCAGGGGGAACACCGGGGAGCTGTTTTTT. Translation gives CAISESSRGNTGELFF. This chain connects TRBV10-3 to TRBJ2-2; tentatively, D is TRBD1 (6 bases). The CDR3 sequence is 16 residues long. Germline CDR1 ENHRY, CDR2 SYGVKD. Trimming took off 0 bases at V and 1 base at J, with 9 bases between the two ends.

This chain connects TRBV27 to TRBJ2-4; TRBD1 or TRBD2 may be the D gene (5 bases each). Germline V lookup: CDR1 MNHEY, CDR2 SMNVEV (reference sequence). The V end lost 5 bases, the J end lost 0 bases, and 14 bases lay between the germline ends. The CDR3 totals 16 residues. CDR3 loop: CASSPYGGGAKNIQYF. CDR3 sequence (DNA): TGTGCCAGCAGTCCGTATGGTGGGGGAGCCAAAAACATTCAGTACTTC.

In the case of this clone: An end of the junction does not agree with germline; a read error may underlie this. This same CDR3 is encoded by further DNA sequences in the sample. The chain has TRBV28 and TRBJ1-1, with a weak D call TRBD1 (5 bases). The CDR3 is made up of 14 amino acids. Germline CDR1 is MDHEN and CDR2 is SYDVKM. CDR3 DNA: TGTGCCAGCAGGCATCCGAGGTTGGACACTGAAGCTTTCTTC. Translating gives CASRHPRLDTEAFF.

The CDR3 loop is CAGSLGGEQYF. CDR3 DNA: TGTGCCGGCTCCCTGGGTGGCGAGCAGTACTTC. The rearrangement uses TRBV2 and TRBJ2-7; D is unresolved. In germline, CDR1 is SNHLY, CDR2 FYNNEI. CDR3 length: 11 amino acids. The V end lost 11 bases, the J end lost 6 bases, and 14 bases lay between the germline ends.

This chain connects TRBV19 to TRBJ2-1; D may correspond to TRBD1 or TRBD2 (5 bases each). Per germline, CDR1 LNHDA and CDR2 SQIVND (reference sequence). The ends were cut back, 6 bases at V and 6 bases at J, with 21 bases in the middle. The CDR3 length is 16 residues. The CDR3 is CASSPKTVLTTNEQFF. The DNA for the CDR3 is TGTGCCAGTAGCCCTAAGACAGTCCTGACTACCAATGAGCAGTTCTTC. Variable domain in full (rest from reference TRBV19 and TRBJ2-1): DGGITQSPKYLFRKEGQNVTLSCEQNLNHDAMYWYRQDPGQGLRLIYYSQIVNDFQKGDIAEGYSVSREKKESFPLTVTSAQKNPTAFYLCASSPKTVLTTNEQFFGPGTRLTVL.

This rearrangement joins TRBV18 to TRBJ2-1; unclear D gene. Per germline, CDR1 KGHSH and CDR2 LQKENI. Trimming removed 2 bases from V and 2 bases from J, with 7 bases in between. The CDR3 totals 14 residues. The CDR3 sequence is CASSPSSAYNEQFF. The CDR3 DNA reads as TGTGCCAGCTCACCATCGTCGGCCTACAATGAGCAGTTCTTC. The full variable domain, its missing parts supplied by reference TRBV18 and TRBJ2-1, is NAGVMQNPRHLVRRRGQEARLRCSPMKGHSHVYWYRQLPEEGLKFMVYLQKENIIDESGMPKERFSAEFPKEGPSILRIQQVVRGDSAAYFCASSPSSAYNEQFFGPGTRLTVL.

CDR3 sequence (DNA): TGTGCCAGCAGCTTGCTGACTAGCGGGCGGAGCTCCTACGAGCAGTACTTC. Protein sequence: CASSLLTSGRSSYEQYF. This sequence joins TRBV11-2 and TRBJ2-7; 10 bases match TRBD2. The CDR3 totals 17 residues. Germline V gene sequence: CDR1 SGHAT, CDR2 FQNNGV. Losses at the gene ends were 3 bases for V and 0 bases for J; bases not matched to a gene: 8.

A single count supports this clone. J is TRBJ1-1 and V is TRBV18; 7 bases agree with TRBD1. Germline lookup yields CDR1 KGHSH and CDR2 LQKENI. The CDR3 sequence is 16 residues long. Trimming took 1 base from V and 7 from J; bases not matched to a gene: 12. The chain's CDR3 is CASSPRTGTEGNEAFF. CDR3 coding DNA: TGTGCCAGCTCACCACGCACCGGGACAGAAGGGAATGAAGCTTTCTTT. Together with reference TRBV18 and TRBJ1-1, the CDR3 gives the full variable domain: NAGVMQNPRHLVRRRGQEARLRCSPMKGHSHVYWYRQLPEEGLKFMVYLQKENIIDESGMPKERFSAEFPKEGPSILRIQQVVRGDSAAYFCASSPRTGTEGNEAFFGQGTRLTVV.

The rearrangement links TRBV2 to TRBJ2-7, with D perhaps TRBD1 or TRBD2 (7 bases each). The V end was cut by 8 bases, the J end by 5 bases, with 19 bases between. The germline V gene has CDR1 SNHLY and CDR2 FYNNEI. This CDR3 comprises 14 residues. The CDR3 region has the DNA TGTGCCAGCCTCGCAGGGGGAGGGCCCCACGAGCAGTACTTC. As protein: CASLAGGGPHEQYF.

The J gene is TRBJ1-3, the V gene TRBV4-2; weak D call: TRBD1 (6 bases). From germline, CDR1 is LGHNA and CDR2 YNFKEQ. The CDR3 has 17 residues. Trimming removed 1 base from V and 0 bases from J, with 13 bases in between. CDR3 DNA sequence: TGTGCCAGCAGCCAAGCGATACAGGGCGGCTCTGGAAACACCATATATTTT. This gives the protein CASSQAIQGGSGNTIYF.

This clone was picked up a small number of times. This sequence joins TRBV27 and TRBJ2-2; 10 bases agree with TRBD1. The CDR3 has 16 residues. J gave up 6 bases and V 6 bases, and 10 bases lay outside the gene matches. Per the germline V gene, CDR1 is MNHEY and CDR2 is SMNVEV (reference sequence). The CDR3 region is CASSKATGGGSGELFF. DNA of the CDR3: TGTGCCAGCAGCAAAGCGACAGGGGGCGGTTCCGGGGAGCTGTTTTTT.

The gene calls are TRBV7-9 and TRBJ2-7; D not certain. Trimming removed 5 bases from V and 6 bases from J, with 14 bases in between. Germline V gene data show CDR1 as SEHNR and CDR2 as FQNEAQ (reference sequence). CDR3 size: 13 residues. CDR3 sequence: CASSARTPGEQYF. The CDR3 nucleotides read TGTGCCAGCAGCGCCCGTACCCCCGGCGAGCAGTACTTC.

This clone occurred a few times. This chain joins TRBV6-6 and TRBJ2-7, with D perhaps matching TRBD2 (6 bases). CDR1 is MNHNY, CDR2 SVGAGI, per germline (reference sequence). Trimming cost V 7 bases and J 3 bases, with 16 bases left between them. The CDR3 spans 14 residues. The CDR3 DNA follows: TGTGCCAGCAAAGGGGCGTCGGAGGGCTACGAGCAGTACTTC. Translating it yields CASKGASEGYEQYF.

This rearrangement joins TRBV6-5 to TRBJ1-1, with TRBD1 matching 8 bases. The V and J ends lost 4 bases and 1 base, in that order; junction bases with no gene match: 5. The CDR3 spans 15 residues. Looked up from germline, CDR1 is MNHEY and CDR2 is SVGAGI. CDR3 protein: CASSSRDRWNTEAFF. The CDR3 DNA is TGTGCCAGCAGTTCGAGGGACAGGTGGAACACTGAAGCTTTCTTT.